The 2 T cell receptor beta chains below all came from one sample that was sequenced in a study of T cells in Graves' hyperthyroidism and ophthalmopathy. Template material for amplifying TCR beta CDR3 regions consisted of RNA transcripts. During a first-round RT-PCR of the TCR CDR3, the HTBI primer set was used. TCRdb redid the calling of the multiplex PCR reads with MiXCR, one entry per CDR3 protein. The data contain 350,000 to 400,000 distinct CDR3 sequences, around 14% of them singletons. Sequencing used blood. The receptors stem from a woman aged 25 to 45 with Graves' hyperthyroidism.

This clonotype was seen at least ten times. CDR3 loop: CASSLSPGLNEQFF. The CDR3 DNA follows: TGTGCCAGCAGCTTAAGCCCGGGGCTCAATGAGCAGTTCTTC. The rearrangement joins TRBV7-2 to TRBJ2-1; possibly TRBD1 or TRBD2 for D (5 bases each). Trimming pared 2 bases from V and 6 bases from J, leaving 11 bases between. This CDR3 spans 14 amino acids. Germline loops: CDR1 SGHTA, CDR2 FQGNSA.

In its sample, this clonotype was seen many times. CDR3 bases: TGCAGTGCTAGAGATCCGGGCAGGAACACCGGGGAGCTGTTTTTT. Its protein is CSARDPGRNTGELFF. This chain links TRBV20-1 with TRBJ2-2; D remains ambiguous. Looked up from germline, CDR1 is DFQATT and CDR2 is SNEGSKA (reference sequence). Trimming took off 0 bases at V and 1 base at J, with 9 bases between the two ends. This CDR3 is built from 15 residues.